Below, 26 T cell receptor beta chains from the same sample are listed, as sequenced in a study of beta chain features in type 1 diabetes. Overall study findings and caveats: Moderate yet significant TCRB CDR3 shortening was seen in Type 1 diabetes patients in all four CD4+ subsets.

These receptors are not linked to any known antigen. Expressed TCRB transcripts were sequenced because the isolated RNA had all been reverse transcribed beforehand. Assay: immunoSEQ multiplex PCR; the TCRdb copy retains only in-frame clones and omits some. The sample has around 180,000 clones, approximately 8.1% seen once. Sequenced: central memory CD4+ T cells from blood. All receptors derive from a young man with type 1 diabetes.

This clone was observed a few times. In DNA form, the CDR3 reads TGTGCCAGCAGCTTAGAAGCGGGGGGGCCCTACGAGCAGTACTTC. Its protein is CASSLEAGGPYEQYF. The chain has TRBV11-2 and TRBJ2-7, with TRBD2 matching over 10 bases. V shed 0 bases and J 2 bases; nucleotides not matched to a gene: 1. Germline CDR1 and CDR2: SGHAT and FQNNGV. The length of the CDR3 is 15 residues.

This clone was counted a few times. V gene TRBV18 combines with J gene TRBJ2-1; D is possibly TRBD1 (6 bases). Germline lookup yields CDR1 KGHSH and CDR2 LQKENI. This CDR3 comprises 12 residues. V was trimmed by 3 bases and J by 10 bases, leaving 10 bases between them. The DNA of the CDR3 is TGTGCCAGCTCACCTAACAGGGAAGAGCAGTTCTTC. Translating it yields CASSPNREEQFF.

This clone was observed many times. CDR3 coding DNA: TGTGCCAGCAGCCAGGAACCGGGACTAGCGGGGGTGGGGGAGCTGTTTTTT. It translates to CASSQEPGLAGVGELFF. The V gene is TRBV4-2, the J gene TRBJ2-2; 14 bases fit TRBD2. Trimming cost V 3 bases and J 8 bases; bases outside gene matches: 8. Germline CDR1 LGHNA, CDR2 YNFKEQ. This CDR3 is 17 amino acids long.

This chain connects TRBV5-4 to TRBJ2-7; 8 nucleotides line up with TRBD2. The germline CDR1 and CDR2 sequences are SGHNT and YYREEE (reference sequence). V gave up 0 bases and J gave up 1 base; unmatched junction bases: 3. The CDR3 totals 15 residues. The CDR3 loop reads CASSLAAGGSYEQYF. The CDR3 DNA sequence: TGTGCCAGCAGCTTGGCGGCGGGGGGTTCCTACGAGCAGTACTTC.

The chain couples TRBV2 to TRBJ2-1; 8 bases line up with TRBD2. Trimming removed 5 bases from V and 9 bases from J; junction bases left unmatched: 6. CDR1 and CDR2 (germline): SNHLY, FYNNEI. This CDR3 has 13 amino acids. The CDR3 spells CASSYGTSLEQFF. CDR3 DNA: TGTGCCAGCAGTTATGGGACTAGTCTTGAGCAGTTCTTC.

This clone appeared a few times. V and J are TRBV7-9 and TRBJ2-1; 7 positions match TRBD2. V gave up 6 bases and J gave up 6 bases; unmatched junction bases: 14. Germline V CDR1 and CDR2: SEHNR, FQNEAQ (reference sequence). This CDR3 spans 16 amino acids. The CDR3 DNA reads TGTGCCAGCAGTGGAAAAACGGGACTAATTACCAATGAGCAGTTCTTC. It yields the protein CASSGKTGLITNEQFF.

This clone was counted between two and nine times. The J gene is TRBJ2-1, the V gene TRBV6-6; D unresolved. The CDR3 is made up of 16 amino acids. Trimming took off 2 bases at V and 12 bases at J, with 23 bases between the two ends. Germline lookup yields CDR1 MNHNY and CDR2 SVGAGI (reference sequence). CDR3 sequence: CASSYNLGSGITGQFF. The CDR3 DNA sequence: TGTGCCAGCAGTTACAACTTAGGTTCGGGTATCACTGGGCAGTTCTTC.

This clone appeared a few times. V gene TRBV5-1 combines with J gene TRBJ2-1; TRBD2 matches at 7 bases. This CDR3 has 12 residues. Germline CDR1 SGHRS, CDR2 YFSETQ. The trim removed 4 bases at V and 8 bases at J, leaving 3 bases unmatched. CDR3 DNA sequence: TGCGCCAGCAGCCTTGGACTAGATGAGCAGTTCTTC. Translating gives CASSLGLDEQFF.

The CDR3 protein is CASSPTWSYGYTF. CDR3 in DNA: TGTGCCAGCAGCCCCACTTGGTCCTATGGCTACACCTTC. The chain combines TRBV7-2 with TRBJ1-2; D not certain. The CDR3 is 13 amino acids. Per germline, CDR1 SGHTA and CDR2 FQGNSA. V was trimmed by 5 bases and J by 4 bases, leaving 11 bases between them. The full variable domain, in which reference TRBV7-2 and TRBJ1-2 provide the parts outside the CDR3, is GAGVSQSPSNKVTEKGKDVELRCDPISGHTALYWYRQSLGQGLEFLIYFQGNSAPDKSGLPSDRFSAERTGGSVSTLTIQRTQQEDSAVYLCASSPTWSYGYTFGSGTRLTVV.

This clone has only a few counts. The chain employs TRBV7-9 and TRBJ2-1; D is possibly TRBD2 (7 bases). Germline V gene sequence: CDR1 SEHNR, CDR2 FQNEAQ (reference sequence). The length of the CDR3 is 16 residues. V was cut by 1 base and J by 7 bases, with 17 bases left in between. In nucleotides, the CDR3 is TGTGCCAGCAGCTTAGTAGGGGGAGGGCCGGAGAATGAGCAGTTCTTC. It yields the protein CASSLVGGGPENEQFF.

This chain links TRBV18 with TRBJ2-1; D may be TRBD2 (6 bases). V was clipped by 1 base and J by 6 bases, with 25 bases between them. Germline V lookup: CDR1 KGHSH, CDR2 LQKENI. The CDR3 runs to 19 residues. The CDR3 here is CASSPLSSVAVGSSNEQFF. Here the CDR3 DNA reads TGTGCCAGCTCACCACTGTCTTCGGTAGCGGTGGGGTCTTCCAATGAGCAGTTCTTC.

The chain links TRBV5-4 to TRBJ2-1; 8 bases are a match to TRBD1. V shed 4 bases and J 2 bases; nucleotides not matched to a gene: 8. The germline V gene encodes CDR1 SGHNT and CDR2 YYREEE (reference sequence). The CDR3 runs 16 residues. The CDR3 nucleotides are TGTGCCAGCAGCACCCGGGGGACAGGAGCCTACAATGAGCAGTTCTTC. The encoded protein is CASSTRGTGAYNEQFF.

Here the CDR3 reads CASSHPGQGAYEQYF. In nucleotides, the CDR3 is TGTGCCAGTAGTCATCCGGGACAGGGGGCCTACGAGCAGTACTTC. This chain uses TRBV19 with TRBJ2-7; TRBD1 matches at 11 bases. Germline V gene data show CDR1 as LNHDA and CDR2 as SQIVND (reference sequence). Trimming at V came to 5 bases and at J to 2 bases, leaving 5 bases not matched to a gene. This CDR3 spans 15 amino acids.

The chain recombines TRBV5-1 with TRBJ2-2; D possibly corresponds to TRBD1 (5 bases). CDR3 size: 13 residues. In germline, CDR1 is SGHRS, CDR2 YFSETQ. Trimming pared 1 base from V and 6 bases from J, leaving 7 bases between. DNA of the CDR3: TGCGCCAGCAGCTTGCAGGGCGCCGGGGAGCTGTTTTTT. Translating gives CASSLQGAGELFF.

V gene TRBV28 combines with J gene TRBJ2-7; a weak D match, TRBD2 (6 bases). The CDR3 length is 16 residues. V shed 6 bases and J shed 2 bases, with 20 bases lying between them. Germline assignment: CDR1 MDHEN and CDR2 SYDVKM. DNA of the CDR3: TGTGCCAGCAGCCCCCTAGTCCGGGAGAGGGCCTACGAGCAGTACTTC. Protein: CASSPLVRERAYEQYF.

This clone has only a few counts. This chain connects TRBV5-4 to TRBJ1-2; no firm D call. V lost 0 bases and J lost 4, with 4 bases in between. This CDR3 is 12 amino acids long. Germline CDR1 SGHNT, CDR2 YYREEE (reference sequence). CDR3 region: CASSLDTYGYTF. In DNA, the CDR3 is TGTGCCAGCAGCTTGGACACCTATGGCTACACCTTC.

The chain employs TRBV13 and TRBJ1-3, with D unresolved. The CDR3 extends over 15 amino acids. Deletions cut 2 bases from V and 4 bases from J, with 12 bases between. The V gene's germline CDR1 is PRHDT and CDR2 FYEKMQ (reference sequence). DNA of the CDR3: TGTGCCAGCAGCTTATTCATTAACAGAGGAAACACCATATATTTT. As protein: CASSLFINRGNTIYF.

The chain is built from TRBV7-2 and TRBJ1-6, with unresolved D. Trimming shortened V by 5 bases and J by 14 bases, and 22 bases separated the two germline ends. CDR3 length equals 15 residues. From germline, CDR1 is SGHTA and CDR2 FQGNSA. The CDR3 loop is CASSARRGSGSALHF. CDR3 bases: TGTGCCAGCAGCGCCAGGCGGGGATCTGGGTCGGCCCTCCACTTT.

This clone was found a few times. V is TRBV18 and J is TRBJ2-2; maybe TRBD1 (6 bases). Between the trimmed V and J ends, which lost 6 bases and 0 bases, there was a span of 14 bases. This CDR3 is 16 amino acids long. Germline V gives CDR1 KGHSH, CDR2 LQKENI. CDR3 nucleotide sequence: TGTGCCAGCTCCCCGACAGGACACGCGAACACCGGGGAGCTGTTTTTT. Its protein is CASSPTGHANTGELFF.

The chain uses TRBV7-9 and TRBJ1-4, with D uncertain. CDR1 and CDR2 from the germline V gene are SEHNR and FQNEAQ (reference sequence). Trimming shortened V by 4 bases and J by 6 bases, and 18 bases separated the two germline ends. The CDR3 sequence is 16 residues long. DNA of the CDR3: TGTGCCAGCAGCTCAGAGGCAGGATTGGAGGATGAAAAACTGTTTTTT. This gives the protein CASSSEAGLEDEKLFF.

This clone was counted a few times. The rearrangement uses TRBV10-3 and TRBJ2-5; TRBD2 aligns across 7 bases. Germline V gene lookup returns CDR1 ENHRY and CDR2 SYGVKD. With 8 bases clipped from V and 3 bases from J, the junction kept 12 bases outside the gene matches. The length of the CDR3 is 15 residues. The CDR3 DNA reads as TGTGCCATCGGCAGACTGGGCGGGGGAGAAGAGACCCAGTACTTC. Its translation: CAIGRLGGGEETQYF.

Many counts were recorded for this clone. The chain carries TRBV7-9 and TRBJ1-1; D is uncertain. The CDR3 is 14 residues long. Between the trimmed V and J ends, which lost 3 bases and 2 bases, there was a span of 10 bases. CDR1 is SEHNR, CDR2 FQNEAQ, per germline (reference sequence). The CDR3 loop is CASSLFLDNTEAFF. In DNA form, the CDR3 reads TGTGCCAGCAGCTTGTTTCTAGACAACACTGAAGCTTTCTTT.

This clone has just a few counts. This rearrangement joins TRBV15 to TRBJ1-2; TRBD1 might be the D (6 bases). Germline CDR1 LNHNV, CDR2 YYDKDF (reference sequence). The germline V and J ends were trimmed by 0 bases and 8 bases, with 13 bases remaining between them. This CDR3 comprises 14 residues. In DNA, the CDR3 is TGTGCCACCAGCAGAGATCGCAGGGGCGCAGGCTACACCTTC. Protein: CATSRDRRGAGYTF.

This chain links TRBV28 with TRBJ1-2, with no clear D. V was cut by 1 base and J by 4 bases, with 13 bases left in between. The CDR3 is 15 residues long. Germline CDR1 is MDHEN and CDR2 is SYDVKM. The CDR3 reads CASSLSVVWSYGYTF. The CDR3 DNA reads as TGTGCCAGCAGTTTATCGGTGGTTTGGTCCTATGGCTACACCTTC.

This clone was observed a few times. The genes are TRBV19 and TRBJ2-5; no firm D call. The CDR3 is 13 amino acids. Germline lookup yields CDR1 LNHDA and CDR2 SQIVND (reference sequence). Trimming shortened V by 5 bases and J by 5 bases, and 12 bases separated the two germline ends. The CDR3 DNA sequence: TGTGCCAGTAGTTTCCACCCACGGGAGACCCAGTACTTC. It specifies CASSFHPRETQYF.

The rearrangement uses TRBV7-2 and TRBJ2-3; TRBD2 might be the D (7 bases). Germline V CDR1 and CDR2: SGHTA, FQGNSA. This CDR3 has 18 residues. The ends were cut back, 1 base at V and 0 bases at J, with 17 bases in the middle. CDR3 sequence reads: CASSLVSGGGGSTDTQYF. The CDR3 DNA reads TGTGCCAGCAGCTTAGTTTCTGGGGGCGGGGGTAGCACAGATACGCAGTATTTT.